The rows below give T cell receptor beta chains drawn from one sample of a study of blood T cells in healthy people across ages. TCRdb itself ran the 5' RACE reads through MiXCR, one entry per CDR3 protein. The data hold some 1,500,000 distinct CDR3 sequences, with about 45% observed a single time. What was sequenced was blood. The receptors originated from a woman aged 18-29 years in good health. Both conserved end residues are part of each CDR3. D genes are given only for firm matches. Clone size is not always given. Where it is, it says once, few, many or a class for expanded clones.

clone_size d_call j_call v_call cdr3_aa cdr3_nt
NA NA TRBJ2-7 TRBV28 CASSPHGAEQYF TGTGCCAGCAGTCCTCATGGGGCCGAGCAGTACTTC
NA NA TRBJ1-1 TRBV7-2 CASSFPAEAFF TGTGCCAGCAGCTTTCCAGCTGAAGCTTTCTTT
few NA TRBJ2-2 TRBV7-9 CASSLVIGENTGELFF TGTGCCAGCAGCTTGGTAATCGGGGAGAACACCGGGGAGCTGTTTTTT
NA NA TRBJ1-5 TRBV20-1 CSGRRREGSNQPQHF TGCAGTGGAAGAAGGCGGGAGGGGAGCAATCAGCCCCAGCATTTT
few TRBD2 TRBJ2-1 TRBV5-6 CASSDLAGQQFF TGTGCCAGCAGTGATTTAGCGGGGCAGCAGTTCTTC
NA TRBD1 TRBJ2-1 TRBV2 CASGGQAYNEQFF TGTGCCAGCGGGGGACAGGCGTACAATGAGCAGTTCTTC
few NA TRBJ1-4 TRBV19 CASSLEPEKLFF TGTGCCAGTAGTCTAGAGCCTGAAAAACTGTTTTTT
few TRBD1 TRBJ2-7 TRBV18 CASSPRQGEYEQYF TGTGCCAGCTCACCGCGACAGGGAGAGTACGAGCAGTACTTC
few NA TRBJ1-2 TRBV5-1 CASSLAHVTVSAGYTF TGCGCCAGCAGCTTGGCCCATGTGACAGTCTCCGCGGGCTACACCTTC
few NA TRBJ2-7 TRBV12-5 CASGSRTVTYEQYF TGTGCTAGTGGTAGTCGGACGGTGACCTACGAGCAGTACTTC
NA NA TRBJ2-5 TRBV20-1 CSARDQNSGMIETQYF TGCAGTGCTAGAGATCAGAATAGCGGAATGATAGAGACCCAGTACTTC
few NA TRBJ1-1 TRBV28 CASSLAWLPEAFF TGTGCCAGCAGTCTCGCTTGGCTCCCTGAAGCTTTCTTT
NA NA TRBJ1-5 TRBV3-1 CASTRGKTRGDQPQHF TGTGCCAGCACCCGGGGGAAGACAAGGGGGGATCAGCCCCAGCATTTT
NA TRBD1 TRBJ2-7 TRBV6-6 CASRYRRDSAYEQYF TGTGCCAGCAGGTACCGCCGGGACAGCGCCTACGAGCAGTACTTC
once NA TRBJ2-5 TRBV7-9 CASSLVGRKQETQYF TGTGCCAGCAGCTTAGTCGGCCGGAAACAAGAGACCCAGTACTTC
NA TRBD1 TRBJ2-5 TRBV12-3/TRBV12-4 CASSPSTGGQETQYF TGTGCCAGCAGTCCCTCCACAGGGGGACAAGAGACCCAGTACTTC
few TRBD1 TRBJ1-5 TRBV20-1 CSRGTGNQPQHF TGCAGTAGGGGGACAGGGAATCAGCCCCAGCATTTT
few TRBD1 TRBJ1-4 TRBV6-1 CASSGFGTGANEKLFF TGTGCCAGCAGTGGGTTTGGGACAGGGGCTAATGAAAAACTGTTTTTT
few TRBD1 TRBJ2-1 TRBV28 CASSSGTASYNEQFF TGTGCCAGCTCGTCCGGGACAGCCTCTTACAATGAGCAGTTCTTC
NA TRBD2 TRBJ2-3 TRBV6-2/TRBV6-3 CASSYRAGGLYTDTQYF TGTGCCAGCAGTTACCGCGCGGGAGGGCTCTACACAGATACGCAGTATTTT
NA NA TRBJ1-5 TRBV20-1 CSARFRGGGNQPQHF TGCAGTGCTAGATTTCGGGGGGGTGGCAATCAGCCCCAGCATTTT
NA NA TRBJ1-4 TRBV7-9 CASSLSGMTNEKLFF TGTGCCAGCAGCTTATCAGGGATGACTAATGAAAAACTGTTTTTT
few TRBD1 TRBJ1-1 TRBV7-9 CASREGQVNTEAFF TGTGCCAGCAGAGAGGGACAGGTGAACACTGAAGCTTTCTTT
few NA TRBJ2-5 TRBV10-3 CAISEYGEQYF TGTGCCATCAGTGAGTATGGGGAGCAGTACTTC
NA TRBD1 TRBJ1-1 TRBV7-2 CASSRKPRSTGFDTEAFF TGTGCCAGCAGCCGAAAGCCGCGCTCGACAGGGTTCGACACTGAAGCTTTCTTT
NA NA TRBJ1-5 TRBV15 CATADRGTTPQHF TGTGCCACCGCGGACCGGGGAACGACGCCCCAGCATTTT
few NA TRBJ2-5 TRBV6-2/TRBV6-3 CASGLQETQYF TGTGCCAGCGGACTACAAGAGACCCAGTACTTC
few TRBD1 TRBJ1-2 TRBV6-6 CASSPEDRGIHGYTF TGTGCCAGCAGTCCGGAGGACAGGGGAATACATGGCTACACCTTC
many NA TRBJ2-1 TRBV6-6 CASSYWVQMYNEQFF TGTGCCAGCAGTTACTGGGTCCAAATGTACAATGAGCAGTTCTTC
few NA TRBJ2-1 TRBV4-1 CASSQALLKSSYNEQFF TGCGCCAGCAGCCAAGCTCTCCTAAAAAGCTCCTACAATGAGCAGTTCTTC
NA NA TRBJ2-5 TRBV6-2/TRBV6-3 CASSYQDLEETQYF TGTGCCAGCAGTTACCAGGATCTAGAAGAGACCCAGTACTTC
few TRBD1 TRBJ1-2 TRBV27 CASSATGLAGYTF TGTGCCAGCAGTGCGACAGGGTTGGCTGGCTACACCTTC
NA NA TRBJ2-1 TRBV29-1 CSVPRPPGDNERFF TGCAGCGTACCACGCCCTCCAGGGGATAATGAGCGGTTCTTC
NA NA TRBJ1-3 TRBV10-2 CASSRDLPGNTIYF TGCGCCAGCAGCCGAGACCTTCCTGGAAACACCATATATTTT
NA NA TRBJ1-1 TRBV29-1 CSVEKEARRTEAFF TGCAGCGTTGAAAAGGAAGCCCGAAGAACTGAAGCTTTCTTT
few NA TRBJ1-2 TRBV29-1 CSVEEVRSGYTF TGCAGCGTTGAAGAAGTCAGGAGTGGCTACACCTTC
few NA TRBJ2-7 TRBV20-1 CSARDPNRQYF TGCAGTGCTAGAGATCCAAATAGGCAGTACTTC
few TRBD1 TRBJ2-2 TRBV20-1 CSAKWDRRLTGELFF TGCAGTGCTAAATGGGACAGGAGACTCACCGGGGAGCTGTTTTTT
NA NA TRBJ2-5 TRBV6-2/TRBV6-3 CASSHGRNQETQYF TGTGCCAGCAGTCATGGACGGAACCAGGAGACCCAGTACTTC
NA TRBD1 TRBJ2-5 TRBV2 CASRPRQGKETQYF TGTGCCAGCAGACCTAGACAGGGGAAAGAGACCCAGTACTTC
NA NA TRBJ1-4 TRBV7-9 CASSWGINEKLFF TGTGCCAGCAGCTGGGGGATTAATGAAAAACTGTTTTTT
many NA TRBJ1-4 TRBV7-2 CASSPRMEGEKLFF TGTGCCAGCAGCCCACGGATGGAAGGAGAAAAACTGTTTTTT
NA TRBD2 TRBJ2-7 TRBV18 CASSPKLAGDEQYF TGTGCCAGCTCACCCAAGTTGGCGGGGGACGAGCAGTACTTC
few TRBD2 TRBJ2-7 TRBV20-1 CSARDSDWGGYEQYF TGCAGTGCTAGAGATTCCGACTGGGGGGGTTACGAGCAGTACTTC
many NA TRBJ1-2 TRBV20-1 CSAREQGFREVHGYTF TGCAGTGCTAGAGAACAGGGTTTTCGCGAAGTCCATGGCTACACCTTC
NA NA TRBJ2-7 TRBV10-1 CASSDPGQPYEQYF TGCGCCAGCAGTGATCCGGGTCAGCCCTACGAGCAGTACTTC
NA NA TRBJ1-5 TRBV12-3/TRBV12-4 CASSLPGSYQPQHF TGTGCCAGCAGTTTGCCAGGGTCCTATCAGCCCCAGCATTTT
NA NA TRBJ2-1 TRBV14 CASSRLQAYYNEQFF TGTGCCAGCAGCCGCCTCCAGGCGTACTACAATGAGCAGTTCTTC
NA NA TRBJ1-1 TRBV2 CASREGVGATEAFF TGTGCCAGCAGGGAAGGGGTGGGGGCCACTGAAGCTTTCTTT
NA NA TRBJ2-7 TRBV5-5 CASSTSGSYNEQYF TGTGCCAGCAGCACCAGCGGGTCCTACAATGAGCAGTACTTC
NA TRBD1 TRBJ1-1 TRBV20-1 CSARQGGRNTEAFF TGCAGTGCGAGACAGGGGGGGAGGAACACTGAAGCTTTCTTT
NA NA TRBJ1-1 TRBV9 CASSDAAGGDTEAFF TGTGCCAGCAGCGATGCCGCGGGGGGGGACACTGAAGCTTTCTTT
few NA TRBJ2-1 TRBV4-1 CASRLTGRGEQFF TGCGCCAGCAGACTGACAGGCCGCGGTGAGCAGTTCTTC
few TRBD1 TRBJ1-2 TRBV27 CASSLTLDRARGGYTF TGTGCCAGCAGTCTAACCTTGGACAGGGCGAGGGGTGGCTACACCTTC
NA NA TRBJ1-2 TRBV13 CASSVGGGLRDYGYTF TGTGCCAGCAGTGTCGGGGGGGGGTTGCGGGACTATGGCTACACCTTC
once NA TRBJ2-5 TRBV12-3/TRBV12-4 CASSFLVRRVSYNEQYF TGTGCCAGCAGTTTCCTAGTACGGCGGGTTTCCTACAATGAGCAGTACTTC
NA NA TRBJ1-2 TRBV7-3 CASSSTGGTMGYGYTF TGTGCCAGCAGCTCCACGGGGGGTACGATGGGCTATGGCTACACCTTC
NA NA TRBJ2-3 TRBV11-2 CASSLAPPEEGYPAMDTQYF TGTGCCAGCAGCTTAGCCCCGCCGGAGGAGGGCTACCCAGCGATGGATACGCAGTATTTT
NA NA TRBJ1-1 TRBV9 CASSVAGGSATEAFF TGTGCCAGCAGCGTAGCGGGGGGTTCCGCCACTGAAGCTTTCTTT